This T cell receptor beta chain was sequenced in a study of blood T cell repertoires in COVID-19. Authors' analysis steps: The assay estimated nucleated cells by amplifying reference gene primers. TCRdb keeps only in-frame clones here, not all; method: immunoSEQ multiplex PCR. V, J and clone size are those of that table, while D and trimming were read from the DNA. In the table there are roughly 200,000 clones, around nine tenths of which are singletons. V shed 2 bases and J shed 4 bases, with 10 bases lying between them. This CDR3 has 14 amino acids. Germline lookup yields CDR1 LNHDA and CDR2 SQIVND (reference sequence).

Source material: peripheral blood. This chain connects TRBV19 to TRBJ2-3; D possibly corresponds to TRBD2 (5 bases). The TCR sequence derives from a man between 18 and 35 years old with active or convalescent COVID-19. CDR3 in amino acids: CASSITVDSDTQYF. The CDR3 DNA follows: TGTGCCAGTAGTATAACCGTGGACTCAGATACGCAGTATTTT.